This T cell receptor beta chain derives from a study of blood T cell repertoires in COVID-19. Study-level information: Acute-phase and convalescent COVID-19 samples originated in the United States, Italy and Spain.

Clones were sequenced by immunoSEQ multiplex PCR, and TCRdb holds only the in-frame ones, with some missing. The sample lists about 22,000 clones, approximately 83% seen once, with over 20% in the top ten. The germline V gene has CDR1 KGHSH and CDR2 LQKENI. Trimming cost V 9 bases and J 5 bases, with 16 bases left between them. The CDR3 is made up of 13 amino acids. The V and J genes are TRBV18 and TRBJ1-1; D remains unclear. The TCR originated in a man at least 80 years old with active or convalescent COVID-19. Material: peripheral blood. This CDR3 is CASEREEGTEAFF. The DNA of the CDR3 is TGTGCCAGTGAAAGGGAGGAGGGTACTGAAGCTTTCTTT.